This TCR beta chain stems from a study of shared clonotypes between healthy human individuals. Study at large: A few men and a couple of women, aged 18 to 49, were donors.

The CDR3 runs to 13 residues. V shed 6 bases and J shed 3 bases, with 9 bases lying between them. The germline V gene encodes CDR1 LNHDA and CDR2 SQIVND (reference sequence). Only in-frame clones appear in the TCRdb table, and some are missing; sequencing was by immunoSEQ multiplex PCR. The table lists 2.3 million or so clones, 80% to 95% of them singletons. Study-level findings and limits: Depth was large, yet rarefaction showed that sorted-subset sequencing was incomplete.

A CD45RA-negative memory subset and a CD45RA+ naive subset were separated from the CD4+ cells. This clone was detected once. Its matching antigen is unknown. Sample: naive CD4+ T cells from PBMCs. This sample's subset: CD45RA+ positively selected. The V and J genes are TRBV19 and TRBJ1-3; D ambiguous. This sequence originates from a man aged 18-30 years in good health. Some clones in this sample may be carry-over from other donors' samples. CDR3 residues: CASSWEDGNTIYF. Here the CDR3 DNA reads TGTGCCAGTAGCTGGGAAGATGGAAACACCATATATTTT.